The next 20 T cell receptor beta chains were all read from a single sample in a study of OX40 agonist ivuxolimab in advanced cancers. The table came from immunoSEQ multiplex PCR; TCRdb's copy has only in-frame clones and leaves some out. The repertoire holds some 130,000 clones, with more than 80% as singletons. Specimen: CD4+ or CD8+ T cells sorted from blood, collected in a trial of the OX40 agonist ivuxolimab. Receptor source: an adult with an advanced solid tumor such as melanoma, head and neck, liver or kidney cancer.

This clone appeared once. The V and J genes are TRBV27 and TRBJ1-2; tentative D call: TRBD1 (6 bases). The germline V and J ends were trimmed by 2 bases and 3 bases, with 16 bases remaining between them. This CDR3 contains 16 residues. Germline values: CDR1 MNHEY, CDR2 SMNVEV (reference sequence). In DNA form, the CDR3 reads TGTGCCAGCAGTTTAAAAGGGGGGGTTAGTGACTATGGCTACACCTTC. Translated, it gives CASSLKGGVSDYGYTF.

The J gene is TRBJ1-5, the V gene TRBV5-1; no reliable D call. This CDR3 comprises 17 residues. Germline CDR1 and CDR2: SGHRS and YFSETQ. V was pared by 0 bases and J by 0 bases, with 13 bases between. The CDR3 region has the DNA TGCGCCAGCAGCTTGGCCATTCACGGAACTAGCAATCAGCCCCAGCATTTT. The encoded protein is CASSLAIHGTSNQPQHF.

The V and J genes are TRBV5-5 and TRBJ2-7; D is perhaps TRBD2 (6 bases). Deletions cut 0 bases from V and 1 base from J, with 14 bases between. The germline V gene has CDR1 SGHKS and CDR2 YYEKEE (reference sequence). The CDR3 extends over 16 amino acids. The CDR3 region has the DNA TGTGCCAGCAGCTTGGAAGGGCGGGGAGCTTCCTACGAGCAGTACTTC. Residues: CASSLEGRGASYEQYF.

This rearrangement joins TRBV2 to TRBJ2-3; D tentatively fits TRBD1 or TRBD2 (5 bases each). There are 14 residues in the CDR3. Trimming stripped 7 bases from V and 2 bases from J, with 13 bases between. The germline V gene has CDR1 SNHLY and CDR2 FYNNEI. The CDR3 bases are TGTGCCAGCACCTCCGTGGGGGACACAGATACGCAGTATTTT. This gives the protein CASTSVGDTDTQYF. The full variable domain, its missing parts supplied by reference TRBV2 and TRBJ2-3, is EPEVTQTPSHQVTQMGQEVILRCVPISNHLYFYWYRQILGQKVEFLVSFYNNEISEKSEIFDDQFSVERPDGSNFTLKIRSTKLEDSAMYFCASTSVGDTDTQYFGPGTRLTVL.

J is TRBJ2-1 and V is TRBV6-1; TRBD1 might be the D (6 bases). CDR1 and CDR2 from the germline V gene are MNHNS and SASEGT. This CDR3 is built from 16 residues. Trimming shortened V by 0 bases and J by 0 bases, and 9 bases separated the two germline ends. The CDR3 loop is CASSEAGTLSYNEQFF. The CDR3 DNA reads as TGTGCCAGCAGTGAAGCCGGGACACTCTCCTACAATGAGCAGTTCTTC.

This chain connects TRBV5-1 to TRBJ2-3; a weak D match, TRBD1 (5 bases). The germline V gene has CDR1 SGHRS and CDR2 YFSETQ. The CDR3 loop spans 16 amino acids. V lost 4 bases and J 0 bases, leaving 15 bases between the germline ends. CDR3 amino acids: CASSRGRLGSTDTQYF. The CDR3 DNA follows: TGCGCCAGCAGCAGGGGCAGGTTGGGTAGCACAGATACGCAGTATTTT.

The chain couples TRBV6-4 to TRBJ2-3, with a weak D call TRBD1 (5 bases). The germline gives CDR1 MRHNA, CDR2 SNTAGT. This CDR3 comprises 14 residues. Deletions cut 2 bases from V and 1 base from J, with 7 bases between. The CDR3 sequence: CASSDRGGTDTQYF. CDR3 bases: TGTGCCAGCAGTGACAGGGGCGGCACAGATACGCAGTATTTT.

The CDR3 DNA sequence: TGTGCCAGCAGCCGGGACAGGGGGTCGGGAAACACCATATATTTT. This codes for CASSRDRGSGNTIYF. The V gene is TRBV5-4, the J gene TRBJ1-3, with 11 bases fitting TRBD1. The CDR3 sequence is 15 residues long. V lost 4 bases, J lost 4 bases, and 4 bases stayed unmatched. Germline V gene lookup returns CDR1 SGHNT and CDR2 YYREEE (reference sequence).

The V and J genes are TRBV6-6 and TRBJ1-5; TRBD1 is a possible D gene (5 bases). This CDR3 region has 14 residues. The V gene lost 6 bases and the J gene lost 4 bases, with 13 bases spanning the gap. Germline V CDR1 and CDR2: MNHNY, SVGAGI (reference sequence). The DNA for the CDR3 is TGTGCCAGCAGCCGTCGGGGGGAAAATCAGCCCCAGCATTTT. Protein: CASSRRGENQPQHF.

This rearrangement joins TRBV28 to TRBJ1-4, with 8 bases fitting TRBD1. J was trimmed by 2 bases and V by 4 bases; bases with no gene match: 3. Looked up from germline, CDR1 is MDHEN and CDR2 is SYDVKM. The CDR3 contains 15 residues. The CDR3 sequence: CASSSNRGTNEKLFF. The CDR3 DNA reads as TGTGCCAGCAGTTCCAACAGGGGGACTAATGAAAAACTGTTTTTT.

The V gene is TRBV6-5, the J gene TRBJ2-1; possible D gene TRBD1, 5 bases. Germline V gene data show CDR1 as MNHEY and CDR2 as SVGAGI. The V and J ends lost 2 bases and 7 bases respectively, with 12 bases between them. CDR3 size: 14 residues. CDR3 protein: CASSYGSRANEQFF. The CDR3 DNA reads TGTGCCAGCAGTTACGGGTCCAGGGCGAATGAGCAGTTCTTC.

In DNA form, the CDR3 reads TGTGCCAGCAGCTTCCAGGGGATCGGGGAGCTGTTTTTT. Amino acid sequence: CASSFQGIGELFF. This chain joins TRBV7-2 and TRBJ2-2; the D gene is possibly TRBD1 (6 bases). The CDR3 extends over 13 amino acids. Trimming shortened V by 3 bases and J by 7 bases, and 9 bases separated the two germline ends. The germline V gene has CDR1 SGHTA and CDR2 FQGNSA.

This chain connects TRBV19 to TRBJ1-6; the D gene is possibly TRBD1 (5 bases). Germline CDR1 is LNHDA and CDR2 is SQIVND (reference sequence). The CDR3 loop spans 14 amino acids. V was clipped by 6 bases and J by 14 bases, with 20 bases between them. The CDR3 nucleotides are TGTGCCAGTAGATCCCCCGGGACTGCCTTATCCCTCCACTTT. Translating gives CASRSPGTALSLHF.

CDR3 coding DNA: TGTGCCAGCAGCCCCACCCCGGGGCCTCGGGGTCAGCCCCAGCATTTT. Its protein is CASSPTPGPRGQPQHF. V and J are TRBV28 and TRBJ1-5; maybe TRBD1 (5 bases). Trimming removed 6 bases from V and 6 bases from J, with 21 bases in between. Germline CDR1 MDHEN, CDR2 SYDVKM. The CDR3 totals 16 residues.

The chain recombines TRBV25-1 with TRBJ2-7; D ambiguous. The germline V gene has CDR1 MGHDK and CDR2 SYGVNS. This CDR3 has 11 residues. The ends were cut back, 11 bases at V and 5 bases at J, with 13 bases in the middle. The CDR3 DNA reads TGTGCCCGCCCGGGCGACGACGAGCAGTACTTC. Protein sequence: CARPGDDEQYF.

This sequence joins TRBV11-2 and TRBJ2-1, with a weak D call TRBD2 (5 bases). Germline values: CDR1 SGHAT, CDR2 FQNNGV. The CDR3 has 18 amino acids. V lost 0 bases, J lost 7 bases, and 22 bases lay in between. CDR3 loop: CASSLEAIKHFGGNEQFF. In DNA, the CDR3 is TGTGCCAGCAGCTTAGAAGCGATTAAACACTTCGGCGGGAATGAGCAGTTCTTC.

J is TRBJ2-2 and V is TRBV6-5; D uncertain. From germline, CDR1 is MNHEY and CDR2 SVGAGI. V shed 2 bases and J shed 4 bases, with 14 bases lying between them. The CDR3 is 16 amino acids. The CDR3 loop is CASSYGRWGGTGELFF. The CDR3 region has the DNA TGTGCCAGCAGTTACGGCCGCTGGGGTGGCACCGGGGAGCTGTTTTTT.

This clone was seen only once. The genes are TRBV7-9 and TRBJ2-1; 8 bases are a match to TRBD2. The CDR3 has 13 residues. Germline CDR1 and CDR2: SEHNR and FQNEAQ (reference sequence). V was clipped by 5 bases and J by 11 bases; unmatched bases: 8. As DNA, the CDR3 is TGTGCCAGCAGCCCCCCAGCGGGGGTGAAGCAGTTCTTC. Its translation is CASSPPAGVKQFF. The full variable domain, with the rest looked up from reference TRBV7-9 and TRBJ2-1, is DTGVSQNPRHKITKRGQNVTFRCDPISEHNRLYWYRQTLGQGPEFLTYFQNEAQLEKSRLLSDRFSAERPKGSFSTLEIQRTEQGDSAMYLCASSPPAGVKQFFGPGTRLTVL.

This clone occurred once. J is TRBJ2-6 and V is TRBV19; possibly TRBD1 for D (5 bases). This CDR3 spans 19 amino acids. Per germline, CDR1 LNHDA and CDR2 SQIVND (reference sequence). Trimming stripped 2 bases from V and 0 bases from J, with 17 bases between. The CDR3 DNA reads TGTGCCAGTAGTATAAATGGGCCAGGGATATTCTCTGGGGCCAACGTCCTGACTTTC. Translation gives CASSINGPGIFSGANVLTF.

This clone was observed a handful of times. The chain has TRBV2 and TRBJ1-5; no clear D. Germline CDR1 is SNHLY and CDR2 is FYNNEI. V lost 5 bases and J lost 5, with 10 bases in between. CDR3 length: 13 residues. CDR3 DNA: TGTGCCAGCAGTTCGGGGAACGATCAGCCCCAGCATTTT. This codes for CASSSGNDQPQHF.